This is a list of T cell receptor beta chains from one sample in a study of shared clonotypes between healthy human individuals. Clones were sequenced by immunoSEQ multiplex PCR, and TCRdb holds only the in-frame ones, with some missing. The profile shows over 400,000 clones, almost 80% of them singletons. The specimen sequenced was PBMCs. The receptors stem from a woman between 40 and 55 years old in good health. Some clones in this sample may be carry-over from other donors' samples. CDR3s include the opening cysteine and the closing phenylalanine or tryptophan. The D gene is left open where the match is weak. For some rows the clone size is stated as once, few or many, or as a class when expanded; others skip it.

abundance,j_gene,v_gene,d_gene,CDR3nt,CDR3aa
NA,TRBJ2-7,TRBV7-8,NA,TGTGCCAGCAGTCAGCAGGGCGCCGGCCTCTCCTACGAGCAGTACTTC,CASSQQGAGLSYEQYF
NA,TRBJ2-1,TRBV5-5,TRBD2,TGTGCCAGCAGCTTCACCGATACTAGCGGGAGAGGGGGAGGAAATGAGCAGTTCTTC,CASSFTDTSGRGGGNEQFF
NA,TRBJ2-1,TRBV5-1,TRBD1,TGCGCCAGCAGCCGAGCCCCGGGACAGGGAGGGGATGAGCAGTTCTTC,CASSRAPGQGGDEQFF
NA,TRBJ2-1,TRBV7-8,NA,TGTGCCAGCAGCAGACAGCCCAATGAGCAGTTCTTC,CASSRQPNEQFF
NA,TRBJ2-1,TRBV7-9,NA,TGTGCCAGCAGCTTAGCGTTTTTGGGGGGCCCTTCCTACAATGAGCAGTTCTTC,CASSLAFLGGPSYNEQFF
NA,TRBJ2-3,TRBV27,TRBD2,TGTGCCAGCAGTCCGACTAGCCTGATTACAGATACGCAGTATTTT,CASSPTSLITDTQYF
NA,TRBJ1-2,TRBV5-1,TRBD1,TGCGCCAGCAGCCCCGGACTGGGACAGGCGAACTATGGCTACACCTTC,CASSPGLGQANYGYTF
NA,TRBJ1-1,TRBV6-1,NA,TGTGCCAGCAGTGACAGGGGACAGAACACTGAAGCTTTCTTT,CASSDRGQNTEAFF
few,TRBJ1-1,TRBV2,NA,TGTGCCAGCAAAACCCTGACAGCATCCCGACAAGCTTTCTTT,CASKTLTASRQAFF
few,TRBJ1-1,TRBV10-3,NA,TGTGCCATCAGTGAAAATGTAGGGAACACTGAAGCTTTCTTT,CAISENVGNTEAFF
NA,TRBJ2-5,TRBV9,TRBD2,TGTGCCAGCAGCACATCCCCGGGACTAGGTGAGACCCAGTACTTC,CASSTSPGLGETQYF
NA,TRBJ2-7,TRBV23-1,TRBD2,TGCGCCAGCAGTCCCGGGACTAGCGGGAGTCTTTTAGAGCAGTACTTC,CASSPGTSGSLLEQYF
NA,TRBJ2-1,TRBV19,NA,TGTGCCAGTAGTATAGTAGGAGCGGTGTACAGTGAGCAGTTCTTC,CASSIVGAVYSEQFF
once,TRBJ1-2,TRBV6-5,NA,TGTGCCAGCACCACAGTCAATTCTAACTATGGCTACACCTTC,CASTTVNSNYGYTF
NA,TRBJ2-3,TRBV5-1,NA,TGCGCCAGCAGCTTAGGGATTAGCGCAGATACGCAGTATTTT,CASSLGISADTQYF
once,TRBJ2-1,TRBV28,NA,TGTGCCAGCAGTCCCCCACGGGTTGGATTCTACAATGAGCAGTTCTTC,CASSPPRVGFYNEQFF